This passage covers 8 T cell receptor beta chains from one sample sequenced in a study of CD8 T cells in Susac syndrome. An amount of RNA that ranged from roughly 0.5 to 1 ug was reverse transcribed with random hexamers. In TCRdb, the immunoSEQ multiplex PCR reads were re-called with MiXCR into one record per CDR3 protein. In the table there are approximately 100,000 distinct CDR3 sequences, about 93% of which are singletons. The sequencing sample was made of CD4+ T cells from PBMCs. The receptors shown here come from a human donor in good health.

This chain uses TRBV7-9 with TRBJ1-1; D uncertain. Trimming pared 4 bases from V and 10 bases from J, leaving 7 bases between. Germline V CDR1 and CDR2: SEHNR, FQNEAQ (reference sequence). The length of the CDR3 is 10 residues. CDR3 loop: CASSSVGAFF. The CDR3 DNA sequence: TGTGCCAGCAGCTCAGTAGGAGCTTTCTTT.

V and J are TRBV5-4 and TRBJ2-5; 13 positions agree with TRBD2. This CDR3 is built from 16 residues. Per germline, CDR1 SGHNT and CDR2 YYREEE (reference sequence). V shed 4 bases and J 2 bases; nucleotides not matched to a gene: 5. In DNA, the CDR3 is TGTGCCAGCAGCCAAAGGACTAGCGGGAGTCAAGAGACCCAGTACTTC. Its translation is CASSQRTSGSQETQYF.

The V and J genes are TRBV15 and TRBJ2-4; 7 nucleotides align to TRBD2. V shed 1 base, J shed 4 bases, and the junction held 16 bases outside the gene matches. The CDR3 runs to 19 residues. Germline V gives CDR1 LNHNV, CDR2 YYDKDF (reference sequence). For the CDR3, the DNA is TGTGCCACCAGCAGAGTAGGGCAGGTCGGGACGGGAGGTAAAAACATTCAGTACTTC. Translating gives CATSRVGQVGTGGKNIQYF.

The chain has TRBV19 and TRBJ2-7, with 8 bases matching TRBD2. The CDR3 totals 14 residues. V was pared by 8 bases and J by 1 base, with 7 bases of the junction left unmatched. Germline CDR1 LNHDA, CDR2 SQIVND (reference sequence). This chain's CDR3 is CASGGGSGSYEQYF. In nucleotides, the CDR3 is TGTGCCAGTGGCGGGGGGTCTGGATCCTACGAGCAGTACTTC.

The rearrangement joins TRBV29-1 to TRBJ2-7; 7 bases fit TRBD2. Trimming removed 6 bases from V and 4 bases from J; junction bases left unmatched: 3. The CDR3 spans 11 residues. Germline values: CDR1 SQVTM, CDR2 ANQGSEA. For the CDR3, the DNA is TGCAGCGTCGCCGGGGGGTACGAGCAGTACTTC. Encoded protein: CSVAGGYEQYF.

The chain couples TRBV19 to TRBJ1-5; the D gene is possibly TRBD1 (5 bases). The germline V gene encodes CDR1 LNHDA and CDR2 SQIVND (reference sequence). Trimming removed 6 bases from V and 6 bases from J, with 24 bases in between. CDR3 length: 17 amino acids. CDR3 nucleotide sequence: TGTGCCAGTAGAAACCGCGGTGAGTGGGGGATCGGTCAGCCCCAGCATTTT. Encoded protein: CASRNRGEWGIGQPQHF.

The chain carries TRBV4-3 and TRBJ2-1, with 8 bases fitting TRBD1. CDR3 size: 17 residues. CDR1 is LGHNA and CDR2 is YSLEER in the germline V gene. V lost 1 base to trimming and J lost 9 bases; unmatched junction nucleotides: 14. CDR3: CASSQGRLGQGSGEQFF. The CDR3 DNA follows: TGCGCCAGCAGCCAAGGCCGACTTGGACAGGGTAGTGGTGAGCAGTTCTTC.

The chain recombines TRBV15 with TRBJ1-2; 7 positions agree with TRBD1. Germline V gives CDR1 LNHNV, CDR2 YYDKDF (reference sequence). This CDR3 comprises 12 residues. Trimming cost V 4 bases and J 8 bases; bases outside gene matches: 4. CDR3 coding DNA: TGTGCCACCAGCACAGGGGGGGTGGGCTACACCTTC. It translates to CATSTGGVGYTF.